The subject of this entry is one T cell receptor (beta chain). Its antigen is still unknown. The RNA input was about 0.5 to 1 ug, and it was reverse transcribed with random hexamers. Amplification of TCR beta CDR3 across 54 Vbeta and 13 Jbeta was performed with immunoSEQ multiplex PCR. TCRdb itself ran the immunoSEQ multiplex PCR reads through MiXCR, one entry per CDR3 protein. The data hold approximately 170,000 distinct CDR3 sequences, with about 90% observed a single time. This entry comes from a study of CD8 T cells in Susac syndrome. Study-level points and caveats: The study conceded that relatively few individuals underwent its TCR sequencing and HLA analysis.

Germline V gives CDR1 SNHLY, CDR2 FYNNEI. Trimming left V 7 bases short and J 2 bases short, with 11 bases between. The CDR3 is 13 amino acids. The sequencing input was CD4+ T cells from PBMCs. V usage is TRBV2 and J usage is TRBJ1-2, with D possibly being TRBD1 (5 bases). The receptor's source is a human donor in good health. CDR3 amino acids: CASKGPANYGYTF. In DNA form, the CDR3 reads TGTGCCAGCAAGGGACCCGCGAACTATGGCTACACCTTC.